A selection of T cell receptor beta chains follows, all from one sample in a study of cytomegalovirus exposure and HLA in healthy donors. The table came from immunoSEQ multiplex PCR; TCRdb's copy has only in-frame clones and leaves some out. The profile shows 100,000 to 150,000 clones, 80% of them singletons. The specimen sequenced was PBMCs. Receptors were obtained from a man aged 40-49 years in good health and CMV-seronegative. The CDR3 runs from the conserved cysteine through the conserved F or W. A D gene is named only where the DNA matches it firmly. Rows give clone size only sometimes, using once, few, many, or a class for an expanded clone.

DNA | CDR3 | size | D | J | V
TGTGCCAGCAGTCTATTCGGGACAGGGGGCGATGAGCAGTTCTTC | CASSLFGTGGDEQFF | - | TRBD1 | TRBJ2-1 | TRBV27
TGTGCCTGGAGCGCCACAGGGGTCGAGCAGTACTTC | CAWSATGVEQYF | - | TRBD1 | TRBJ2-7 | TRBV30
TGTGCCAGTAGTATCCGGGGGACAGGGAGGACTGAAGCTTTCTTT | CASSIRGTGRTEAFF | - | TRBD1 | TRBJ1-1 | TRBV19
TGTGCCAGCCGCGCTACTAGCGCCTATACCTACAATGAGCAGTTCTTC | CASRATSAYTYNEQFF | - | TRBD2 | TRBJ2-1 | TRBV7-2
TGTGCCAGCAGCTTAACACCCGGGACATCCTACAATGAGCAGTTCTTC | CASSLTPGTSYNEQFF | - | - | TRBJ2-1 | TRBV7-3
TGTGCCTGGAGTGTGGCGACAGGGGCATATGGCTACACCTTC | CAWSVATGAYGYTF | few | TRBD1 | TRBJ1-2 | TRBV30
TGTGCCAGCAGTTCCTACGATTCGAGCTACGAGCAGTACTTC | CASSSYDSSYEQYF | - | - | TRBJ2-7 | TRBV28
TGTGCCAGCAGCTTAGAGGGACTAGTGGGTTCCGAGCAGTACTTC | CASSLEGLVGSEQYF | - | TRBD2 | TRBJ2-7 | TRBV11-2
TGTGCCAGCAGCGTAGGGGACAGACACTACGAGCAGTACTTC | CASSVGDRHYEQYF | few | TRBD1 | TRBJ2-7 | TRBV9
TGTGCCAGCAGCCAGACAGGGGATTCCTACGAGCAGTACTTC | CASSQTGDSYEQYF | - | TRBD1 | TRBJ2-7 | TRBV28
TGTGCCAGTAGAGGGCCCGGGACACGGGATTCACCCCTCCACTTT | CASRGPGTRDSPLHF | - | - | TRBJ1-6 | TRBV19
TGTGCCAGCAGCTCGAAAACCGGGACAGGGGGATTTTACGAGCAGTACTTC | CASSSKTGTGGFYEQYF | - | TRBD1 | TRBJ2-7 | TRBV5-6
TGCGCCAGCAGCTTTGGGGACAGGGGGCGAGAGCAGTACTTC | CASSFGDRGREQYF | - | TRBD1 | TRBJ2-7 | TRBV5-1